Included here is one TCR beta chain sequence, with context. Its cognate antigen is unknown. The sample is drawn from a study of T-cell memory formation after mild COVID-19. Using its own MiXCR run on the 5' RACE reads, TCRdb lists one record per CDR3 protein. The sample holds around 300,000 distinct CDR3 sequences, roughly an eighth seen once. Study findings and constraints: Some clones that responded were present in memory (sampled pre-infection), which suggests cross-reactive memory joined. Day 15 to 85 contractors were CD4/CD8 balanced; later expanders leaned CD4+.

In germline, CDR1 is LNHDA, CDR2 SQIVND (reference sequence). Trimming pared 10 bases from V and 4 bases from J, leaving 7 bases between. The CDR3 has 10 amino acids. The rearrangement joins TRBV19 to TRBJ1-1; no clear D gene. The specimen sequenced was PBMCs or a T cell subset sorted from them (not recorded which). The clonotype was recovered from a man younger than 35 who had mild COVID-19 (a few samples of this study predate the infection). Cell type and time point are not known. The CDR3 DNA reads as TGTGCCACCGAGGGCACTGAAGCTTTCTTT. Its protein is CATEGTEAFF. Together with reference TRBV19 and TRBJ1-1, the CDR3 gives the full variable domain: DGGITQSPKYLFRKEGQNVTLSCEQNLNHDAMYWYRQDPGQGLRLIYYSQIVNDFQKGDIAEGYSVSREKKESFPLTVTSAQKNPTAFYLCATEGTEAFFGQGTRLTVV.